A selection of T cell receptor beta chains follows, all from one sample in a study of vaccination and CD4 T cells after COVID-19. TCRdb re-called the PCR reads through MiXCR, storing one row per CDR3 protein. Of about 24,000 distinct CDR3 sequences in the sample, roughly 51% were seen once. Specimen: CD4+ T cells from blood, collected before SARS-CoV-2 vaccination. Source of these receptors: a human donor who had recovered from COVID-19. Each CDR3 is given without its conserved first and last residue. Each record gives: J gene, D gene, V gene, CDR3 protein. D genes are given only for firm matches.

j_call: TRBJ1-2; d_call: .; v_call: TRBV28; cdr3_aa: ASSLSGYGYT
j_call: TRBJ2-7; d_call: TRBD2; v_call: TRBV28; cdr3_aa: ASSKASGRTYEQY
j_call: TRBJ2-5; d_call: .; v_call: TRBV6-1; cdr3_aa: ASSVHGQTQETQY
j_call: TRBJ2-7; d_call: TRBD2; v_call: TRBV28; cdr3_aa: ASSKAGGYYEQY
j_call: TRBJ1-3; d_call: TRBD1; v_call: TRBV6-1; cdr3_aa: ASRGWTGDSGNTIY
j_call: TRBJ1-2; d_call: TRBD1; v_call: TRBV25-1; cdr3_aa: ASSESSTGGINYGYT
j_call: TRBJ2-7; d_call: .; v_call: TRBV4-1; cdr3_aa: ASSQRGKTPEQY
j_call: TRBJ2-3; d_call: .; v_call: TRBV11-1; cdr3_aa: ASSPRTRIYTDTQY
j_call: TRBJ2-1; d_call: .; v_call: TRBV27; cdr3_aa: ASQSSLARYNEQF
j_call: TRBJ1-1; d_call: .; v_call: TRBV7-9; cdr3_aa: ASTPGSTGGAF
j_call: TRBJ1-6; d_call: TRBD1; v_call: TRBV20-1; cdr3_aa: SAEDRLPNSPLH